These 30 T cell receptor beta chains came from one sample sequenced in a study of cytomegalovirus exposure and HLA in healthy donors. The study ran its PCR with 60 Vbeta and 13 Jbeta primers. Method: immunoSEQ multiplex PCR; TCRdb's copy keeps in-frame clones and lacks some. This sample has 170,000 or so clones; 60% to 80% occur once, and the top ten carry roughly 1.5%. The sample taken for sequencing was PBMCs. Every receptor here comes from a woman under 40 in good health and CMV-seronegative.

The J gene is TRBJ1-6, the V gene TRBV5-3; 8 bases agree with TRBD1. TRBV5-3 is an open reading frame, and its role is uncertain. CDR3 length equals 17 residues. The V gene end was trimmed by 4 bases and the J gene end by 8 bases; junction bases not matched to a gene: 14. The chain's CDR3 is CARSTPGQGYIDSPLHF. For the CDR3, the DNA is TGTGCCAGAAGCACCCCAGGACAGGGTTATATTGATTCACCCCTCCACTTT.

The chain carries TRBV5-1 and TRBJ2-7, with TRBD2 as a possible D gene (5 bases). V lost 2 bases to trimming and J lost 6 bases, with 24 bases between them. CDR3 length equals 17 residues. CDR1 SGHRS and CDR2 YFSETQ come from the germline V gene. CDR3 loop: CASSFRHWGNEGFEQYF. As DNA, the CDR3 is TGCGCCAGCAGCTTTAGACACTGGGGAAACGAGGGCTTCGAGCAGTACTTC.

This clone was picked up a small number of times. The rearrangement uses TRBV30 and TRBJ2-1; 9 nucleotides line up with TRBD2. CDR3 length equals 15 residues. The V segment lost 0 bases and the J segment 7 bases; nucleotides outside the gene matches: 7. Per germline, CDR1 GTSNPN and CDR2 SVGIG (reference sequence). The CDR3 region is CAWSVLAGGENEQFF. CDR3 DNA sequence: TGTGCCTGGAGTGTACTGGCGGGGGGGGAAAATGAGCAGTTCTTC.

J is TRBJ2-7 and V is TRBV6-6; TRBD1 is a possible D gene (6 bases). V was shortened by 5 bases and J by 0 bases, with 11 bases between the two germline ends. Germline V gives CDR1 MNHNY, CDR2 SVGAGI (reference sequence). The CDR3 runs 14 residues. The CDR3 bases are TGTGCCAGCAGTCGTGAGGGGGACTCCTACGAGCAGTACTTC. It translates to CASSREGDSYEQYF.

The chain links TRBV9 to TRBJ2-3, with D possibly matching TRBD2 (6 bases). There are 15 residues in the CDR3. V gave up 0 bases and J gave up 2 bases, with 10 bases separating them. Germline CDR1 is SGDLS and CDR2 is YYNGEE. The CDR3, as DNA: TGTGCCAGCAGCGTAGGGGCGGGGAACACAGATACGCAGTATTTT. It encodes CASSVGAGNTDTQYF.

This clone has just one count. V gene TRBV2 combines with J gene TRBJ2-5; D is possibly TRBD1 (6 bases). V dropped 5 bases and J dropped 4 bases, with 14 bases sitting between them. The germline gives CDR1 SNHLY, CDR2 FYNNEI. The CDR3 has 14 amino acids. The CDR3 reads CASSYRVSGETQYF. CDR3 sequence (DNA): TGTGCCAGCAGTTACAGGGTATCTGGAGAGACCCAGTACTTC.

The J gene is TRBJ1-1, the V gene TRBV25-1; 8 bases agree with TRBD1. V was clipped by 2 bases and J by 1 base; unmatched bases: 3. The germline CDR1 and CDR2 sequences are MGHDK and SYGVNS. This CDR3 comprises 15 residues. CDR3 sequence reads: CASSEDDRGNTEAFF. The CDR3 DNA reads TGTGCCAGCAGTGAAGATGACAGGGGGAACACTGAAGCTTTCTTT. The entire variable domain, with the rest obtained from reference TRBV25-1 and TRBJ1-1, is as follows: EADIYQTPRYLVIGTGKKITLECSQTMGHDKMYWYQQDPGMELHLIHYSYGVNSTEKGDLSSESTVSRIRTEHFPLTLESARPSHTSQYLCASSEDDRGNTEAFFGQGTRLTVV.

This clone was counted only a few times. Other nucleotide sequences from this sample produce the same CDR3. This chain joins TRBV30 and TRBJ1-1; a weak D match, TRBD1 (5 bases). Trimming shortened V by 1 base and J by 3 bases, and 9 bases separated the two germline ends. Germline-derived CDR1 and CDR2 are GTSNPN and SVGIG (reference sequence). The CDR3 runs 13 residues. The CDR3 is CAWSGGGDTEAFF. CDR3 DNA sequence: TGTGCCTGGAGTGGGGGAGGGGACACTGAAGCTTTCTTT.

The V call is TRBV5-8, the J call TRBJ2-1; 7 bases agree with TRBD1. The germline CDR1 and CDR2 sequences are SGHTS and YDEGEE. J gave up 4 bases and V 8 bases, and 12 bases lay outside the gene matches. CDR3 length equals 15 residues. CDR3 in DNA: TGTGCCAGTGGGCCGAGAGGGGGCGCATACAATGAGCAGTTCTTC. This translates into CASGPRGGAYNEQFF.

The V and J genes are TRBV11-2 and TRBJ1-2, with a possible D match to TRBD1 (6 bases). The CDR3 runs 14 residues. CDR1 is SGHAT and CDR2 is FQNNGV in the germline V gene. V was trimmed by 5 bases and J by 5 bases, leaving 15 bases between them. CDR3 sequence (DNA): TGTGCCAGCAGCCTATGGACAGAGACTTATGGCTACACCTTC. Translation gives CASSLWTETYGYTF.

The chain combines TRBV6-4 with TRBJ2-7; 8 bases align to TRBD1. Trimming took 0 bases from V and 4 from J; bases not matched to a gene: 5. The CDR3 contains 15 residues. The germline gives CDR1 MRHNA, CDR2 SNTAGT. The CDR3 region is CASSDSRQGWYEQYF. DNA of the CDR3: TGTGCCAGCAGTGACTCCCGACAGGGGTGGTACGAGCAGTACTTC.

This clone was observed a handful of times. The chain links TRBV11-2 to TRBJ2-7, with TRBD2 matching over 7 bases. CDR1 and CDR2 from the germline V gene are SGHAT and FQNNGV. J gave up 0 bases and V 5 bases, and 10 bases lay outside the gene matches. This CDR3 is 16 amino acids long. CDR3 coding DNA: TGTGCCAGCAGCCCCTCGGCGGGGGACTTCTCCTACGAGCAGTACTTC. It yields the protein CASSPSAGDFSYEQYF.

The chain has TRBV6-5 and TRBJ2-7; weak D call: TRBD1 (6 bases). The CDR3 loop spans 15 amino acids. Germline CDR1 and CDR2: MNHEY and SVGAGI. Trimming shortened V by 5 bases and J by 3 bases, and 17 bases separated the two germline ends. The chain's CDR3 is CASSQGPQGLYEQYF. The CDR3 DNA reads TGTGCCAGCAGTCAGGGACCTCAGGGGCTCTACGAGCAGTACTTC.

The chain couples TRBV5-6 to TRBJ1-5; D gene unclear. The germline V and J ends were trimmed by 2 bases and 0 bases, with 9 bases remaining between them. Germline values: CDR1 SGHDT, CDR2 YYEEEE. The CDR3 is 15 residues long. This CDR3 reads CASSLAGYSNQPQHF. In nucleotides, the CDR3 is TGTGCCAGCAGCTTAGCAGGATATAGCAATCAGCCCCAGCATTTT.

V gene TRBV7-9 combines with J gene TRBJ1-2; no clear D gene. The CDR3 is 16 residues long. Per the germline V gene, CDR1 is SEHNR and CDR2 is FQNEAQ (reference sequence). V shed 2 bases and J shed 8 bases, with 21 bases lying between them. The CDR3 DNA sequence: TGTGCCAGCAGCTTATGGGCTTATTTGCAGCCGTCGGGCTACACCTTC. Residues: CASSLWAYLQPSGYTF. The whole variable domain, remainder taken from reference TRBV7-9 and TRBJ1-2, is DTGVSQNPRHKITKRGQNVTFRCDPISEHNRLYWYRQTLGQGPEFLTYFQNEAQLEKSRLLSDRFSAERPKGSFSTLEIQRTEQGDSAMYLCASSLWAYLQPSGYTFGSGTRLTVV.

This clone is a singleton in its sample. The V gene is TRBV7-2, the J gene TRBJ1-1; 7 bases line up with TRBD1. CDR1 and CDR2 from the germline V gene are SGHTA and FQGNSA. This CDR3 has 17 amino acids. V lost 2 bases, J lost 6 bases, and 15 bases stayed unmatched. In DNA, the CDR3 is TGTGCCAGCAGCTTAAGGGGGCCCCGGGTCCTCAGGCCTGAAGCTTTCTTT. It translates to CASSLRGPRVLRPEAFF. The variable domain in full, with the rest retrieved from reference TRBV7-2 and TRBJ1-1, is GAGVSQSPSNKVTEKGKDVELRCDPISGHTALYWYRQSLGQGLEFLIYFQGNSAPDKSGLPSDRFSAERTGGSVSTLTIQRTQQEDSAVYLCASSLRGPRVLRPEAFFGQGTRLTVV.

This clone was seen only once. This chain connects TRBV6-4 to TRBJ1-6; D is uncertain. In germline, CDR1 is MRHNA, CDR2 SNTAGT. Between the trimmed V and J ends, which lost 3 bases and 9 bases, there was a span of 9 bases. CDR3 length: 13 residues. CDR3 in DNA: TGTGCCAGCAGTGAGTCGGGGAGTTCACCCCTCCACTTT. Its translation is CASSESGSSPLHF.

This rearrangement joins TRBV28 to TRBJ1-1, with no clear D. Germline CDR1 and CDR2: MDHEN and SYDVKM. Trimming left V 3 bases short and J 11 bases short, with 19 bases between. CDR3 length equals 14 residues. CDR3 sequence reads: CASSFLISQKRAFF. The CDR3 nucleotides read TGTGCCAGCAGTTTTTTGATTTCGCAGAAGAGGGCTTTCTTT.

The rearrangement joins TRBV5-5 to TRBJ2-7; 9 bases align to TRBD1. The CDR3 totals 15 residues. The V segment lost 1 base and the J segment 3 bases; nucleotides outside the gene matches: 5. Germline CDR1 and CDR2: SGHKS and YYEKEE (reference sequence). The CDR3, as DNA: TGTGCCAGCAGCTTGCCGGGACAGGGACGCTACGAGCAGTACTTC. It translates to CASSLPGQGRYEQYF.

This clone was seen a few times. The rearrangement links TRBV20-1 to TRBJ1-1; tentatively, D is TRBD1 (5 bases). CDR3 length: 11 residues. Trimming removed 7 bases at V and 3 bases at J, with 9 bases between. The germline V gene encodes CDR1 DFQATT and CDR2 SNEGSKA (reference sequence). CDR3 sequence: CSVLQDTEAFF. The CDR3 DNA reads TGCAGTGTTTTACAGGACACTGAAGCTTTCTTT.

The chain uses TRBV7-2 and TRBJ1-5; D is undetermined. V lost 2 bases and J lost 1, with 9 bases in between. There are 15 residues in the CDR3. CDR1 and CDR2 (germline): SGHTA, FQGNSA. The chain's CDR3 is CASSLFGGSNQPQHF. The DNA for the CDR3 is TGTGCCAGCAGCTTATTTGGAGGCAGCAATCAGCCCCAGCATTTT. The full variable domain, with the rest looked up from reference TRBV7-2 and TRBJ1-5, is GAGVSQSPSNKVTEKGKDVELRCDPISGHTALYWYRQSLGQGLEFLIYFQGNSAPDKSGLPSDRFSAERTGGSVSTLTIQRTQQEDSAVYLCASSLFGGSNQPQHFGDGTRLSIL.

This clone was recorded only once. The chain carries TRBV7-6 and TRBJ2-1, with 13 bases that match TRBD2. This CDR3 is 19 amino acids long. V lost 4 bases to trimming and J lost 12 bases; unmatched junction nucleotides: 21. CDR1 and CDR2 from the germline V gene are SGHVS and FNYEAQ. CDR3 bases: TGTGCCAGCAGCTCGGGACTAGCGGGGACGTACAAGGGTGGTGAGGGGCAGTTCTTC. This gives the protein CASSSGLAGTYKGGEGQFF.

The gene calls are TRBV27 and TRBJ1-2; weak D call: TRBD1 (5 bases). Germline lookup yields CDR1 MNHEY and CDR2 SMNVEV (reference sequence). Trimming removed 1 base at V and 5 bases at J, with 14 bases between. This CDR3 contains 15 residues. CDR3 sequence: CASSLLGQLSYGYTF. CDR3 sequence (DNA): TGTGCCAGCAGTTTATTGGGGCAGTTGAGTTATGGCTACACCTTC.

The V gene is TRBV6-1, the J gene TRBJ2-1; 15 nucleotides match TRBD2. With 4 bases clipped from V and 0 bases from J, the junction kept 7 bases outside the gene matches. Looked up from germline, CDR1 is MNHNS and CDR2 is SASEGT. CDR3 size: 19 residues. CDR3 nucleotide sequence: TGTGCCAGCAGTGGGGGGGGACTAGCGGGGGGATTCTCCTACAATGAGCAGTTCTTC. Its protein is CASSGGGLAGGFSYNEQFF.

This chain's CDR3 is CASSFGTGSYNYGYTF. CDR3 sequence (DNA): TGTGCCAGCAGCTTCGGGACAGGGAGTTACAACTATGGCTACACCTTC. The chain links TRBV5-8 to TRBJ1-2; TRBD1 matches at 9 bases. Unmatched junction bases numbered 7, after V lost 2 bases and J lost 2 bases. Germline V CDR1 and CDR2: SGHTS, YDEGEE. This CDR3 has 16 amino acids. The variable domain in full, completed from reference TRBV5-8 and TRBJ1-2, reads EAGVTQSPTHLIKTRGQQATLRCSPISGHTSVYWYQQALGLGLQFLLWYDEGEERNRGNFPPRFSGRQFPNYSSELNVNALELEDSALYLCASSFGTGSYNYGYTFGSGTRLTVV.

This chain links TRBV9 with TRBJ2-6; TRBD2 aligns across 7 bases. The CDR3 is 15 amino acids. The trim removed 4 bases at V and 2 bases at J, leaving 3 bases unmatched. Germline CDR1 is SGDLS and CDR2 is YYNGEE. The chain's CDR3 is CASSPTSAGANVLTF. For the CDR3, the DNA is TGTGCCAGCAGCCCCACTAGCGCTGGGGCCAACGTCCTGACTTTC. Filled out from reference TRBV9 and TRBJ2-6, the complete variable domain reads DSGVTQTPKHLITATGQRVTLRCSPRSGDLSVYWYQQSLDQGLQFLIQYYNGEERAKGNILERFSAQQFPDLHSELNLSSLELGDSALYFCASSPTSAGANVLTFGAGSRLTVL.

Only a few counts were recorded for this clone. CDR3 region: CASSFSTGSWQPQHF. In nucleotides, the CDR3 is TGTGCCAGCAGCTTTTCTACAGGGTCCTGGCAGCCCCAGCATTTT. The chain carries TRBV5-5 and TRBJ1-5; maybe TRBD1 (6 bases). Germline CDR1 and CDR2: SGHKS and YYEKEE (reference sequence). V was shortened by 2 bases and J by 7 bases, with 16 bases between the two germline ends. This CDR3 spans 15 amino acids.

The V and J genes are TRBV6-1 and TRBJ2-5, with D maybe TRBD2 (6 bases). Germline values: CDR1 MNHNS, CDR2 SASEGT. CDR3 length: 14 residues. Trimming removed 5 bases at V and 1 base at J, with 11 bases between. DNA for the CDR3: TGTGCCAGCAGTCCCGGGACTTCCCAAGAGACCCAGTACTTC. It yields the protein CASSPGTSQETQYF.

The CDR3 loop reads CASGRRTGPSYNEQFF. CDR3 nucleotides: TGTGCCAGCGGTCGGAGGACAGGACCTTCCTACAATGAGCAGTTCTTC. The rearrangement uses TRBV27 and TRBJ2-1; 7 nucleotides match TRBD1. CDR3 length equals 16 residues. Per the germline V gene, CDR1 is MNHEY and CDR2 is SMNVEV (reference sequence). The ends lost 8 bases at V and 1 base at J; junction bases unmatched: 11.

A word on this clone: The junction does not match germline at one end; this may be a read error. This chain joins TRBV7-9 and TRBJ1-1; D perhaps matches TRBD1 (5 bases). CDR3 length: 15 residues. In germline, CDR1 is SEHNR, CDR2 FQNEAQ (reference sequence). The CDR3 spells CSSSLEIGVDTEAFF. CDR3 in DNA: TGTTCCAGCAGCCTAGAAATAGGGGTGGACACTGAAGCTTTCTTT.